These 28 T cell receptor beta chains were all obtained from the same sample, sequenced in a study of Ad26.COV2.S vaccination and SARS-CoV-2 variants. As to treatment: 15 to 20 received Ad26.COV2.S at low or high dose, single or two shots; about 5 received placebo; per-sample allocation not given. The investigators took samples on day 63 after the first vaccine or placebo injection. Sequenced by immunoSEQ multiplex PCR; TCRdb stores in-frame clones only, minus some. The sample consists of about 480,000 clones, roughly nine tenths of them appearing once. Sample: peripheral blood, taken in a trial of Ad26.COV2.S vaccine versus placebo. The receptor source for this set is a person aged 18-60 years who received the Ad26.COV2.S COVID-19 vaccine or a placebo.

The rearrangement links TRBV9 to TRBJ2-3; 7 bases are shared with TRBD2. Germline lookup yields CDR1 SGDLS and CDR2 YYNGEE. The J segment lost 3 bases and the V segment lost 8 bases, leaving 18 bases of the junction unmatched. The CDR3 is made up of 17 amino acids. The CDR3 DNA reads as TGTGCCAGAACCTCGGATTCACGACTAGCTGAGACAGATACGCAGTATTTT. Translation: CARTSDSRLAETDTQYF.

V and J are TRBV6-5 and TRBJ1-1; D uncertain. Germline CDR1 is MNHEY and CDR2 is SVGAGI. V lost 7 bases to trimming and J lost 4 bases, with 10 bases between them. The CDR3 has 12 residues. The CDR3 coding sequence is TGTGCCAGCACCGACACTCTCACTGAAGCTTTCTTT. It specifies CASTDTLTEAFF.

The chain joins TRBV24-1 to TRBJ2-1; 11 nucleotides align to TRBD1. Germline V gene data show CDR1 as KGHDR and CDR2 as SFDVKD. CDR3 size: 21 residues. The junction had 18 bases not matched to a gene; V was cut back by 6 bases and J by 0 bases. CDR3 DNA sequence: TGTGCCACCAGTCAACAGCTCCGGGACAGGGGGTTAGGGAGCTCCTACAATGAGCAGTTCTTC. It yields the protein CATSQQLRDRGLGSSYNEQFF.

The V call is TRBV9, the J call TRBJ2-1; 8 bases line up with TRBD2. Germline CDR1 and CDR2: SGDLS and YYNGEE. The CDR3 loop spans 18 amino acids. V was pared by 4 bases and J by 9 bases, with 21 bases of the junction left unmatched. The CDR3 protein is CASSPGSLAGPGFGEQFF. The CDR3 coding sequence is TGTGCCAGCAGCCCAGGGTCTTTAGCGGGGCCGGGTTTTGGTGAGCAGTTCTTC.

This chain uses TRBV7-6 with TRBJ1-1; 7 bases align to TRBD1. Germline loops: CDR1 SGHVS, CDR2 FNYEAQ. The J segment lost 4 bases and the V segment lost 5 bases, leaving 7 bases of the junction unmatched. The CDR3 runs 14 residues. This CDR3 is CASSPGAGGTEAFF. CDR3 nucleotide sequence: TGTGCCAGCAGCCCAGGGGCAGGGGGCACTGAAGCTTTCTTT.

This chain connects TRBV11-2 to TRBJ1-1; 8 nucleotides match TRBD1. The CDR3 has 14 residues. Germline V gene data show CDR1 as SGHAT and CDR2 as FQNNGV. Trimming took 6 bases from V and 4 from J; bases not matched to a gene: 7. CDR3 in amino acids: CASRQTQGATEAFF. Here the CDR3 DNA reads TGTGCCAGCAGGCAAACCCAGGGGGCCACTGAAGCTTTCTTT.

V gene TRBV19 combines with J gene TRBJ1-1; D gene unclear. V was clipped by 3 bases and J by 1 base, with 15 bases between them. This CDR3 is built from 16 residues. Germline CDR1 LNHDA, CDR2 SQIVND (reference sequence). The CDR3 DNA sequence: TGTGCCAGTAGTATCGCGAGGACCCGCTCGAACACTGAAGCTTTCTTT. Residues: CASSIARTRSNTEAFF.

The V and J genes are TRBV27 and TRBJ1-2, with 9 bases lining up with TRBD1. This CDR3 is 16 amino acids long. V dropped 0 bases and J dropped 3; count of bases not matched to a gene: 5. Looked up from germline, CDR1 is MNHEY and CDR2 is SMNVEV (reference sequence). The CDR3 DNA follows: TGTGCCAGCAGTTTATCCCCGACAGGGGGATACTATGGCTACACCTTC. Translating gives CASSLSPTGGYYGYTF.

V and J are TRBV11-3 and TRBJ1-1; D is unresolved. The germline CDR1 and CDR2 sequences are SGHNT and YENEEA. The CDR3 runs to 15 residues. V was shortened by 5 bases and J by 1 base, with 14 bases between the two germline ends. This CDR3 reads CASSPGEGSNTEAFF. The CDR3 DNA follows: TGTGCCAGCAGCCCCGGGGAAGGGTCGAACACTGAAGCTTTCTTT. The variable domain in full, with the rest retrieved from reference TRBV11-3 and TRBJ1-1, is EAGVVQSPRYKIIEKKQPVAFWCNPISGHNTLYWYLQNLGQGPELLIRYENEEAVDDSQLPKDRFSAERLKGVDSTLKIQPAELGDSAVYLCASSPGEGSNTEAFFGQGTRLTVV.

The CDR3 loop is CASSYRGKDIQYF. The DNA for the CDR3 is TGTGCCAGCAGTTATAGGGGGAAGGACATTCAGTACTTC. This sequence joins TRBV6-5 and TRBJ2-4; tentative D call: TRBD1 (6 bases). The CDR3 loop spans 13 amino acids. The germline V gene encodes CDR1 MNHEY and CDR2 SVGAGI. Trimming stripped 3 bases from V and 8 bases from J, with 11 bases between.

This sequence joins TRBV3-1 (or the pseudogene TRBV3-2) and TRBJ1-3; D is unresolved. The CDR3 covers 13 residues. The ends were cut back, 2 bases at V and 2 bases at J, with 4 bases in the middle. CDR1 is LGHDT and CDR2 is YNNKEL in the germline V gene (reference sequence). This chain's CDR3 is CASSQKTGNTIYF. The CDR3 DNA reads as TGTGCCAGCAGCCAAAAGACTGGAAACACCATATATTTT.

The chain uses TRBV5-1 and TRBJ1-1; D might be TRBD1 (5 bases). The CDR3 covers 14 residues. V lost 0 bases and J lost 5, with 11 bases in between. Germline V gene lookup returns CDR1 SGHRS and CDR2 YFSETQ. Written as DNA, the CDR3 is TGCGCCAGCAGCTTGGTGGGGGACCGAACTGAAGCTTTCTTT. Encoded protein: CASSLVGDRTEAFF.

The chain employs TRBV7-2 and TRBJ1-2; D not certain. Deletions cut 3 bases from V and 4 bases from J, with 15 bases between. The CDR3 totals 15 residues. CDR1 is SGHTA and CDR2 is FQGNSA in the germline V gene. For the CDR3, the DNA is TGTGCCAGCAGCTTCCCCCTTCCGGGAGTCTATGGCTACACCTTC. Translated, it gives CASSFPLPGVYGYTF.

This chain connects TRBV5-4 to TRBJ2-7; the D is unclear. The germline V and J ends were trimmed by 4 bases and 3 bases, with 11 bases remaining between them. This CDR3 spans 13 amino acids. Germline assignment: CDR1 SGHNT and CDR2 YYREEE (reference sequence). In DNA form, the CDR3 reads TGTGCCAGCAGCCCGAGAGTGGGCTACGAGCAGTACTTC. Its protein is CASSPRVGYEQYF.

V and J are TRBV28 and TRBJ2-7; TRBD1 might be the D (5 bases). Germline values: CDR1 MDHEN, CDR2 SYDVKM. Trimming cost V 6 bases and J 9 bases, with 9 bases left between them. This CDR3 is built from 10 residues. CDR3 sequence: CASSRTWQYF. In nucleotides, the CDR3 is TGTGCCAGCAGCCGGACATGGCAGTACTTC.

This chain uses TRBV7-8 with TRBJ2-3; possible D gene TRBD2, 5 bases. The CDR3 sequence is 15 residues long. The ends were cut back, 3 bases at V and 4 bases at J, with 14 bases in the middle. Germline CDR1 and CDR2: SGHVS and FQNEAQ. This CDR3 reads CASSFSGGVSDTQYF. The CDR3 DNA reads TGTGCCAGCAGCTTCAGCGGTGGGGTGTCAGATACGCAGTATTTT.

The CDR3 DNA reads TGCGCCAGCTCAAGGACAGGGTGGGGAGAGACCCAGTACTTC. It codes for CASSRTGWGETQYF. This rearrangement joins TRBV5-1 to TRBJ2-5, with TRBD1 matching over 8 bases. This CDR3 has 14 amino acids. V shed 7 bases, J shed 4 bases, and the junction held 9 bases outside the gene matches. In germline, CDR1 is SGHRS, CDR2 YFSETQ.

In DNA, the CDR3 is TGTGCCGTCCATTTCTCCAGAGGAGCGGGAGGGATAACCTACAATGAGCAGTTCTTC. The encoded protein is CAVHFSRGAGGITYNEQFF. The chain links TRBV10-3 to TRBJ2-1; 10 bases line up with TRBD2. Trimming took 11 bases from V and 2 from J; bases not matched to a gene: 21. Germline V gene data show CDR1 as ENHRY and CDR2 as SYGVKD. This CDR3 has 19 amino acids.

Comments on this clone: This sample includes further DNA sequences coding for the same CDR3. The rearrangement uses TRBV5-4 and TRBJ2-3; D not certain. Trimming pared 0 bases from V and 5 bases from J, leaving 4 bases between. Germline V gene lookup returns CDR1 SGHNT and CDR2 YYREEE (reference sequence). The CDR3 sequence is 12 residues long. The CDR3 spells CASSLGGDTQYF. The CDR3 coding sequence is TGTGCCAGCAGCTTGGGTGGAGATACGCAGTATTTT.

The chain couples TRBV27 to TRBJ2-3; the D call may be TRBD1 or TRBD2 (6 bases each). Germline CDR1 is MNHEY and CDR2 is SMNVEV (reference sequence). V lost 3 bases, J lost 6 bases, and 10 bases lay in between. This CDR3 spans 13 amino acids. CDR3 bases: TGTGCCAGCAGTTTTACAGGGAGGGATACGCAGTATTTT. Residues: CASSFTGRDTQYF.

A single count supports this clone. The V gene is TRBV5-1, the J gene TRBJ2-5; possible D gene TRBD1, 6 bases. This CDR3 has 13 residues. Germline V gene lookup returns CDR1 SGHRS and CDR2 YFSETQ. V gave up 7 bases and J gave up 0 bases, with 10 bases separating them. This CDR3 is CASRDTHQETQYF. Written as DNA, the CDR3 is TGCGCCAGCCGGGACACTCACCAAGAGACCCAGTACTTC.

The chain has TRBV5-4 and TRBJ1-1, with D perhaps matching TRBD1 (5 bases). Trimming stripped 0 bases from V and 6 bases from J, with 18 bases between. CDR3 size: 16 residues. CDR1 is SGHNT and CDR2 is YYREEE in the germline V gene (reference sequence). Here the CDR3 reads CASSLALRGFNSEAFF. The CDR3 coding sequence is TGTGCCAGCAGCTTGGCCTTAAGGGGTTTTAACTCTGAAGCTTTCTTT. Looking up the rest from reference TRBV5-4 and TRBJ1-1 gives the full variable domain: ETGVTQSPTHLIKTRGQQVTLRCSSQSGHNTVSWYQQALGQGPQFIFQYYREEENGRGNFPPRFSGLQFPNYSSELNVNALELDDSALYLCASSLALRGFNSEAFFGQGTRLTVV.

The chain recombines TRBV30 with TRBJ2-7; D is unresolved. Trimming took off 1 base at V and 3 bases at J, with 4 bases between the two ends. Germline V lookup: CDR1 GTSNPN, CDR2 SVGIG (reference sequence). The CDR3 length is 11 residues. CDR3 sequence: CAWSGNYEQYF. As DNA, the CDR3 is TGTGCCTGGAGTGGCAACTACGAGCAGTACTTC.

The CDR3 coding sequence is TGTGCCAGCAGCTTAGGACCGGCGGCGACTGGAAACACCATATATTTT. This encodes CASSLGPAATGNTIYF. This chain uses TRBV11-2 with TRBJ1-3; no reliable D call. In germline, CDR1 is SGHAT, CDR2 FQNNGV. The CDR3 totals 16 residues. The germline V and J ends were trimmed by 1 base and 2 bases, with 12 bases remaining between them.

This sequence joins TRBV28 and TRBJ1-2, with D uncertain. The germline V gene has CDR1 MDHEN and CDR2 SYDVKM. With 2 bases removed from V and 4 bases from J, the gap between germline ends came to 8 bases. CDR3 size: 13 residues. Here the CDR3 reads CASSLGLFYGYTF. The CDR3, as DNA: TGTGCCAGCAGTTTAGGACTCTTCTATGGCTACACCTTC.

J is TRBJ2-7 and V is TRBV9; the match to TRBD2 covers 8 bases. The V segment lost 0 bases and the J segment 5 bases; nucleotides outside the gene matches: 4. Germline CDR1 and CDR2: SGDLS and YYNGEE. The CDR3 is 14 amino acids. The CDR3 DNA sequence: TGTGCCAGCAGCGTAGTGCCAGCGGGAGACGAGCAGTACTTC. Translated: CASSVVPAGDEQYF.

This clone was counted a few times. The chain couples TRBV6-5 to TRBJ1-5; TRBD1 aligns across 10 bases. V shed 7 bases, J shed 7 bases, and the junction held 10 bases outside the gene matches. This CDR3 region has 15 residues. CDR1 and CDR2 from the germline V gene are MNHEY and SVGAGI. CDR3 coding DNA: TGTGCCAGCATCCACCGGGACAGGGGAAGGCAGCCCCAGCATTTT. Translated: CASIHRDRGRQPQHF.

This clone was seen once. V is TRBV25-1 and J is TRBJ1-1, with TRBD1 as a possible D gene (5 bases). Germline-derived CDR1 and CDR2 are MGHDK and SYGVNS. Trimming removed 2 bases at V and 5 bases at J, with 12 bases between. The CDR3 runs to 14 residues. The CDR3 bases are TGTGCCAGCAGTGAAGGGGGAGGCCGGACTGAAGCTTTCTTT. Translated: CASSEGGGRTEAFF.